This T cell receptor (beta chain) was recorded in a study of cytomegalovirus exposure and HLA in healthy donors. Study-level findings and limits: According to reports, the classifier identified cytomegalovirus status with high specificity and sensitivity.

The germline V gene has CDR1 LNHDA and CDR2 SQIVND (reference sequence). V was pared by 6 bases and J by 2 bases, with 11 bases of the junction left unmatched. This CDR3 is built from 17 residues. The PCR was carried out with 60 Vbeta primers and 13 Jbeta primers. Here immunoSEQ multiplex PCR was the method, and the copy in TCRdb shows in-frame clones only, minus some. The data contain about 270,000 clones, more than 80% of them singletons. Remarks on this clone: Its antigen is undetermined.

Sequencing input: PBMCs. The V and J genes are TRBV19 and TRBJ1-5, with 9 bases that match TRBD1. This receptor was identified in a man aged 35 to 55 in good health and CMV-seropositive. The CDR3 protein is CASRPTGGVIGNQPQHF. The DNA of the CDR3 is TGTGCCAGTAGACCCACAGGGGGCGTAATAGGCAATCAGCCCCAGCATTTT. Combining the CDR3 with reference TRBV19 and TRBJ1-5 gives the whole variable domain DGGITQSPKYLFRKEGQNVTLSCEQNLNHDAMYWYRQDPGQGLRLIYYSQIVNDFQKGDIAEGYSVSREKKESFPLTVTSAQKNPTAFYLCASRPTGGVIGNQPQHFGDGTRLSIL.